This entry is about one TCR beta chain. The data derive from a study of blood T cell repertoires in COVID-19. For the study at large: Spain, Italy and the United States supplied samples that represented acute and convalescent COVID-19.

CDR3 length: 11 amino acids. Germline V gene data show CDR1 as SQVTM and CDR2 as ANQGSEA. Trimming took off 0 bases at V and 14 bases at J, with 11 bases between the two ends. Authors' processing steps: The authors estimated nucleated cell counts from reference gene primer amplification. TCRdb keeps only in-frame clones here, not all; method: immunoSEQ multiplex PCR. D and trimming were read from the DNA, whereas the V and J calls and clone size are those reported in that table. Of roughly 100,000 clones in the sample, about 89% were seen once. Sample: peripheral blood. The sequence was obtained from a man in his fifties with acute or convalescent COVID-19. V usage is TRBV29-1 and J usage is TRBJ2-1; D might be TRBD1 (5 bases). The chain's CDR3 is CSVEDSGHEFF. In DNA form, the CDR3 reads TGCAGCGTTGAAGATTCAGGGCACGAGTTCTTC.